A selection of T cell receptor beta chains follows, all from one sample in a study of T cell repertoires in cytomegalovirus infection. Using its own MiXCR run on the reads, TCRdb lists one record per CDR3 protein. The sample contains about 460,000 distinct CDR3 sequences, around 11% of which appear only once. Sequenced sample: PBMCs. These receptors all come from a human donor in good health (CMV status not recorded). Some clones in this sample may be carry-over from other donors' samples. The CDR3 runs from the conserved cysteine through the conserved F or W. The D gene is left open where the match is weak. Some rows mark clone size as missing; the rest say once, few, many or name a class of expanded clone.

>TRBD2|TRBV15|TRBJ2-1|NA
TGTGCCACCAGCCAGACTAGCGGGGGGGGTGGTTTGACTGAGCAGATCTTC
CATSQTSGGGGLTEQIF
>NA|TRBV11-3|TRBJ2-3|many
TGTGCCAGCAGCTTAGAAGGACAGGATACGCAGTATTTT
CASSLEGQDTQYF
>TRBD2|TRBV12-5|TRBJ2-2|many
TGTGCTGGGTCGGGGGGGAACACCGGGGAGCTGTTTTTT
CAGSGGNTGELFF
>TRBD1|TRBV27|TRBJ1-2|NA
TGTGCCAGCAGTTTCGGCAGACAGGGCGGGTATGGCTACACCTTC
CASSFGRQGGYGYTF
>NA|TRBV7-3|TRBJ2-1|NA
TGTGCCAGCAGCGAAAGGGGGTCCCGGTTTGGGGAGCAGTTCTTC
CASSERGSRFGEQFF
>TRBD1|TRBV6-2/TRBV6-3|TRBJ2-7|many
TGTGCCAGCAGTCCCGGGACAGGGTTCGGCGTCTACGAGCAGTACTTC
CASSPGTGFGVYEQYF
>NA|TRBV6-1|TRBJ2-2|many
TGTGCCAGCAGTGGTGCCAAGCTAGGCACCGGGGAGCTGTTTTTT
CASSGAKLGTGELFF
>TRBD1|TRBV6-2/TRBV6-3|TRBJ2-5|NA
TGTGCCAGCAGTTCTTGGACAGGGAGAGAGACCCAGTACTTC
CASSSWTGRETQYF
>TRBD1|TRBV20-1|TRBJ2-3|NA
TGCAGTGCCGGACAGGGAGACCACCAAGGAGATACGCAGTATTTT
CSAGQGDHQGDTQYF
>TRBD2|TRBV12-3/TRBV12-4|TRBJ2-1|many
TGTGCCAGCAGAGGACTAGCGGGCCAAGAGCAGTTCTTC
CASRGLAGQEQFF
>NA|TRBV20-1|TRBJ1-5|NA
TGCAGTGCTAGAGATAGGTCGCGCCTAACCGGGCCCCAGCATTTT
CSARDRSRLTGPQHF
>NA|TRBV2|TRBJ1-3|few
TGTGCCAGCAGCGCCGGGGACGTCCCAAAAAGGACCATATATTTT
CASSAGDVPKRTIYF
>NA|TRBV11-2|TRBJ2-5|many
TGTGCCAGCAGCTCCCGTGGGAAGGCCTTAACCTCCGAAGAGACCCAGTACTTC
CASSSRGKALTSEETQYF
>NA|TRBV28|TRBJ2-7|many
TGTGCCAGCAGTAACCGGGGCCCTTTCCAGCAGTACTTC
CASSNRGPFQQYF
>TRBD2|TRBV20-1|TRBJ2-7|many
TGCAGTGCTATGGGACTAGCGGGAAGCGAGCAGTACTTC
CSAMGLAGSEQYF
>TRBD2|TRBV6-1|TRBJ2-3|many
TGTGCCAGCAGTTATTTTGGACTAGCCGGCACAGATACGCAGTATTTT
CASSYFGLAGTDTQYF
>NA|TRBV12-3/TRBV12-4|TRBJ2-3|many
TGTGCCAGCCTCGTGTCTAGCACAGATACGCAGTATTTT
CASLVSSTDTQYF
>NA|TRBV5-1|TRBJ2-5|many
TGCGCCAGCGCCCCCGTCAGGGGGGATGAAGAGACCCAGTACTTC
CASAPVRGDEETQYF
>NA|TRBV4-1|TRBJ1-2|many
TGCGCCAGCAGCCAAGGGGGATTGGCACCTGCTAACTATGGCTACACCTTC
CASSQGGLAPANYGYTF
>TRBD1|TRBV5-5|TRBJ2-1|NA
TGTGCCAGCAGCTTCGGGACAGGGAATCGACCCAATGAGCAGTTCTTC
CASSFGTGNRPNEQFF
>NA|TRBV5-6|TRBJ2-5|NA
TGTGCCAGCAGCAAACGACAGTGGGGAGAGACCCAGTACTTC
CASSKRQWGETQYF
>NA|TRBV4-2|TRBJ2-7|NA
TGTGCCAGCAGCCAAGTTGAAGCGGTTCACTCCGAGCAGTACTTC
CASSQVEAVHSEQYF
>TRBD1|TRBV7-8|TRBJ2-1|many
TGTGCCAGCAGCTTACAGGGGGAGAAGTTCTTC
CASSLQGEKFF